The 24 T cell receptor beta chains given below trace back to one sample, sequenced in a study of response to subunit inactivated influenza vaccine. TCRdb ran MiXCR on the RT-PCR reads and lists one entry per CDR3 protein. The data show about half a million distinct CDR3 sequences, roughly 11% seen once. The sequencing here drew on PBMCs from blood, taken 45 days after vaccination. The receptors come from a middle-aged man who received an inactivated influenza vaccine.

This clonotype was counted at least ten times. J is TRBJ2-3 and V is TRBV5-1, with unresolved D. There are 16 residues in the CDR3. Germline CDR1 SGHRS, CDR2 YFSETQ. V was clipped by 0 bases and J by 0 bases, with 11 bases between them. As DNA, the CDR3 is TGCGCCAGCAGCTTGGGACAAGACCCTAGCACAGATACGCAGTATTTT. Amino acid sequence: CASSLGQDPSTDTQYF.

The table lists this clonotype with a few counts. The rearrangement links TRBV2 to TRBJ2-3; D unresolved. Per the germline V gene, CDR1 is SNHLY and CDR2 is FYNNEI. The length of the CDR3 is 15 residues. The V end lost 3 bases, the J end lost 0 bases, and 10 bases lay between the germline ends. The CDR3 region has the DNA TGTGCCAGCAGTGAGGGATGGGGAAGCACAGATACGCAGTATTTT. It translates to CASSEGWGSTDTQYF.

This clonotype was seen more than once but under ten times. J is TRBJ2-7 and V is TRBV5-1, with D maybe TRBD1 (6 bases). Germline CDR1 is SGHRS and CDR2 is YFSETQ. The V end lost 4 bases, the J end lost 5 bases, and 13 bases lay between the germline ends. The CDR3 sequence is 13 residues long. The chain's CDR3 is CASSPTGTNEQYF. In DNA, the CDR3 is TGCGCCAGCAGCCCGACAGGAACCAACGAGCAGTACTTC.

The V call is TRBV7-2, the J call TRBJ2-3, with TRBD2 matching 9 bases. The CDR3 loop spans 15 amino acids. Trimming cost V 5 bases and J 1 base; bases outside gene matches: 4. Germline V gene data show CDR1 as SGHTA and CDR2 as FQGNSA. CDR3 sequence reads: CASSEAGGRTDTQYF. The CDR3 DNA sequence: TGTGCCAGCAGCGAAGCGGGGGGCCGCACAGATACGCAGTATTTT.

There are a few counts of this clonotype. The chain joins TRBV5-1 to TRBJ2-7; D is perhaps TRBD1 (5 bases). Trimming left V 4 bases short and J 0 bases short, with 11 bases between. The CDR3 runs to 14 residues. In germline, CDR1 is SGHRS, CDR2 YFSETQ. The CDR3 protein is CASSRPTDSYEQYF. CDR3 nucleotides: TGCGCCAGCAGCCGACCGACAGACTCCTACGAGCAGTACTTC.

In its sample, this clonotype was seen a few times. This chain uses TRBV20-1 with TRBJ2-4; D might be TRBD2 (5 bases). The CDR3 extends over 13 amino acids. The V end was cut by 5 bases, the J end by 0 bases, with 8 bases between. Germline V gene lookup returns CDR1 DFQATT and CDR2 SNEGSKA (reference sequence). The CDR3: CSAPGLAKNIQYF. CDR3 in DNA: TGCAGTGCTCCGGGGTTAGCCAAAAACATTCAGTACTTC.

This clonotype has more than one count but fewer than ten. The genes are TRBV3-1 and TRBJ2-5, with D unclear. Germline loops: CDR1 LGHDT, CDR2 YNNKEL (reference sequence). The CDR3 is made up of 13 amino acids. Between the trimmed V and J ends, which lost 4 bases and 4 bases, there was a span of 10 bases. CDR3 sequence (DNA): TGTGCCAGCAGCCGCCCGACCCTAGAGACCCAGTACTTC. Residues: CASSRPTLETQYF.

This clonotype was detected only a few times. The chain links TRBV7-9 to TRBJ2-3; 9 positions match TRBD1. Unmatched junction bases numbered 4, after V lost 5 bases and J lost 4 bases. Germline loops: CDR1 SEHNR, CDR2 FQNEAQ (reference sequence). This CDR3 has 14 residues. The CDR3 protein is CASSKRQGADTQYF. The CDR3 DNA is TGTGCCAGCAGCAAGCGACAGGGGGCAGATACGCAGTATTTT.

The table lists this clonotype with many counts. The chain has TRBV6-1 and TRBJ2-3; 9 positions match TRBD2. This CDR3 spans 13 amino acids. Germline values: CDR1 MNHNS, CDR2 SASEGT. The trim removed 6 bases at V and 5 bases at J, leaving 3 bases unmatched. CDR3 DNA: TGTGCCAGCAGGGCGGGGGGGCAAGATACGCAGTATTTT. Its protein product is CASRAGGQDTQYF.

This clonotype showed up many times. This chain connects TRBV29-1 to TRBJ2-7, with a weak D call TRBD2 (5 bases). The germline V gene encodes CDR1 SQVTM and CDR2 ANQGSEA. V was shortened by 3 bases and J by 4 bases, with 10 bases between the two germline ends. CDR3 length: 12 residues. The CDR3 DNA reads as TGCAGCGTTGAGTTAGCGTCATACGAGCAGTACTTC. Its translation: CSVELASYEQYF.

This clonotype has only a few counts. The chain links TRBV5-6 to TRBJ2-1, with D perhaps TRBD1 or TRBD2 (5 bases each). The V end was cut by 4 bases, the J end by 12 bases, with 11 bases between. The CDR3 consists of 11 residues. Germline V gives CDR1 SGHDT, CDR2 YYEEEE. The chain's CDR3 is CASSIRGVQFF. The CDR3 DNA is TGTGCCAGCAGCATAAGAGGGGTGCAGTTCTTC.

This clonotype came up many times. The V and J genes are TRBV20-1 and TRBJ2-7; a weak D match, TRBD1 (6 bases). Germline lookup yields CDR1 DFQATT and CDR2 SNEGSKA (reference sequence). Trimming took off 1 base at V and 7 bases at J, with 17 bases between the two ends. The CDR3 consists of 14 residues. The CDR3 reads CSARAFTQGEEQYF. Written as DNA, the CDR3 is TGCAGTGCTAGAGCGTTTACACAGGGAGAAGAGCAGTACTTC.

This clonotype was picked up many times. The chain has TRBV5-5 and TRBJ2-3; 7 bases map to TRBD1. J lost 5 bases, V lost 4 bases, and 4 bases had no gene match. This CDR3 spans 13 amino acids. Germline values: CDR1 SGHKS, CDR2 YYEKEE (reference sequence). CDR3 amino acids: CASSQDRVDTQYF. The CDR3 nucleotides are TGTGCCAGCAGCCAAGACAGGGTAGATACGCAGTATTTT.

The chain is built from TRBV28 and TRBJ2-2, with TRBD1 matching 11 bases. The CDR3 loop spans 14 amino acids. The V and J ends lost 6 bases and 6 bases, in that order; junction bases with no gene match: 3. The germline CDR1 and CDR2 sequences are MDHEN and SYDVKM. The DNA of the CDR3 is TGTGCCAGCAGAGGGACAGGGGGGTCCGGGGAGCTGTTTTTT. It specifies CASRGTGGSGELFF.

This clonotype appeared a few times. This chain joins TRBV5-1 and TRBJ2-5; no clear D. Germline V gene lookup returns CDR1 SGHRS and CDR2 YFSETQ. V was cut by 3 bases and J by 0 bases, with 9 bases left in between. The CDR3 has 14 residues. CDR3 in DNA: TGCGCCAGCAGCTCCGTGGGTTACCAAGAGACCCAGTACTTC. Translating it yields CASSSVGYQETQYF.

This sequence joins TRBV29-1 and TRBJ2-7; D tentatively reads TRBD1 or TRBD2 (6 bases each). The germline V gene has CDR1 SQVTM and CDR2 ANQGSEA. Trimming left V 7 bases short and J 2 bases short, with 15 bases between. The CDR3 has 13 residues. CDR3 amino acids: CSAGGRGTYEQYF. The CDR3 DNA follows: TGCAGCGCCGGGGGTAGGGGGACCTACGAGCAGTACTTC.

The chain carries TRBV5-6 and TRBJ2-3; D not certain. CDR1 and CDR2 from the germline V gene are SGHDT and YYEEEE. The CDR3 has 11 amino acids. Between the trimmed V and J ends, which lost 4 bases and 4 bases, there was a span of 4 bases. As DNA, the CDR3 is TGTGCCAGCAGCACGGCAGATACGCAGTATTTT. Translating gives CASSTADTQYF.

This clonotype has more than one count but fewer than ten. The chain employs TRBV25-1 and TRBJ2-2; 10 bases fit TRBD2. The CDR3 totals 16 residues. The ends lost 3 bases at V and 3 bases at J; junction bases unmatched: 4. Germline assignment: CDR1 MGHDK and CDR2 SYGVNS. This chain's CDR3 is CASSDGLAEHTGELFF. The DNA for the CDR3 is TGTGCCAGCAGTGACGGACTAGCGGAGCACACCGGGGAGCTGTTTTTT.

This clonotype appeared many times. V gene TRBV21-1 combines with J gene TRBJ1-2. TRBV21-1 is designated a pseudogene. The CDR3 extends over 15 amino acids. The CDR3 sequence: CASSKASEVNYGYTF. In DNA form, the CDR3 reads TGTGCCAGCAGCAAAGCATCGGAAGTTAACTATGGCTACACCTTC.

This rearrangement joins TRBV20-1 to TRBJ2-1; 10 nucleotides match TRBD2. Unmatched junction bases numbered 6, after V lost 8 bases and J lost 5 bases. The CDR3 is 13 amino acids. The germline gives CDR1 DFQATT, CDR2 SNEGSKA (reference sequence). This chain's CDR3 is CSSGRGLNNEQFF. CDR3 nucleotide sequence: TGCAGTAGCGGGAGGGGACTAAACAATGAGCAGTTCTTC.

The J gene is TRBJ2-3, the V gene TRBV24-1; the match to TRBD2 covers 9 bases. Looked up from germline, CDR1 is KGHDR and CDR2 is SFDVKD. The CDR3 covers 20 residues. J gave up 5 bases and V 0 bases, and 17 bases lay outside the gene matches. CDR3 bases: TGTGCCACCAGTGATTTGCAACTTAAGCCTAGCGGGGAAGACGGAGATACGCAGTATTTT. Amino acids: CATSDLQLKPSGEDGDTQYF.

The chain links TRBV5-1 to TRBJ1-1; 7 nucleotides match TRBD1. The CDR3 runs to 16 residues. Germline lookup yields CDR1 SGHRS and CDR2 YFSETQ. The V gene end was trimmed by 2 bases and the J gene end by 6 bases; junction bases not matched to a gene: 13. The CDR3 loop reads CASSFKGPVQGAEAFF. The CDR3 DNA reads TGCGCCAGCAGCTTCAAGGGACCAGTGCAGGGGGCTGAAGCTTTCTTT.

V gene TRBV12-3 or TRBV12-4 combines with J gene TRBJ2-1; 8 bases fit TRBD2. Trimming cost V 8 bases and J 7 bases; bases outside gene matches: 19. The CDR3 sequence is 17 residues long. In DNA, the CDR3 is TGTGCCAGCGGCCACCTGGGGCGGGGGGCCAACCTTAATGAGCAGTTCTTC. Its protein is CASGHLGRGANLNEQFF.

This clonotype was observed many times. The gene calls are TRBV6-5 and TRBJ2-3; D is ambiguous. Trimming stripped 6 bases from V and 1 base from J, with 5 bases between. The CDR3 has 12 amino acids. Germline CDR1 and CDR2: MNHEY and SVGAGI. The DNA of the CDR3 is TGTGCCAGCAGAACTGGCACAGATACGCAGTATTTT. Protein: CASRTGTDTQYF.